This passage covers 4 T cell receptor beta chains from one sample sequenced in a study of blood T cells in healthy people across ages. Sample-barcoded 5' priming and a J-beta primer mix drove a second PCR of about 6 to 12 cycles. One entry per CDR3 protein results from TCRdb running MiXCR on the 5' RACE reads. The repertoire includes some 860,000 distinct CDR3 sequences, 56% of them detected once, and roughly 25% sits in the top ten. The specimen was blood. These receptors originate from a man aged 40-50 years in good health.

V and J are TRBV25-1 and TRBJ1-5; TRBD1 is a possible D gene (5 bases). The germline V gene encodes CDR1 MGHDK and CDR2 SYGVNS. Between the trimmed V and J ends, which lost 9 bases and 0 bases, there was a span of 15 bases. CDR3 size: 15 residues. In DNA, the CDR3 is TGTGCCAGTCAGGGTGGGGGAAATAGCAATCAGCCCCAGCATTTT. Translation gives CASQGGGNSNQPQHF.

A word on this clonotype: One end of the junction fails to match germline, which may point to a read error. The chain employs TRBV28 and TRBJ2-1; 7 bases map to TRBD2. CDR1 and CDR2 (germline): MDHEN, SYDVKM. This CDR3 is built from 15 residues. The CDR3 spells CASSLTKRGRDEQFF. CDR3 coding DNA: TGTGCCAGCAGTCTGACTAAGCGGGGTCGGGATGAACAGTTCTTC.

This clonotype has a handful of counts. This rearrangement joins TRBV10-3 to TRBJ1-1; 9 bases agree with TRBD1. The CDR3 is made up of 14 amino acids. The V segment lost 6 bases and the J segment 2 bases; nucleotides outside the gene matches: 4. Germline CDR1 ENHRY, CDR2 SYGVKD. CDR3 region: CAISDRGKNTEAFF. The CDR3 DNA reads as TGTGCCATCAGCGACAGGGGGAAAAACACTGAAGCTTTCTTT.

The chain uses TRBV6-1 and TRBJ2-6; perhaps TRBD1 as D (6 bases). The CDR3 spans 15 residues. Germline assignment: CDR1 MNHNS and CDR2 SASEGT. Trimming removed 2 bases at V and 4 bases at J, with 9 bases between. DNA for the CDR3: TGTGCCAGCAGTGAAAGTCAGGGGGGGGCCAACGTCCTGACTTTC. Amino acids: CASSESQGGANVLTF.